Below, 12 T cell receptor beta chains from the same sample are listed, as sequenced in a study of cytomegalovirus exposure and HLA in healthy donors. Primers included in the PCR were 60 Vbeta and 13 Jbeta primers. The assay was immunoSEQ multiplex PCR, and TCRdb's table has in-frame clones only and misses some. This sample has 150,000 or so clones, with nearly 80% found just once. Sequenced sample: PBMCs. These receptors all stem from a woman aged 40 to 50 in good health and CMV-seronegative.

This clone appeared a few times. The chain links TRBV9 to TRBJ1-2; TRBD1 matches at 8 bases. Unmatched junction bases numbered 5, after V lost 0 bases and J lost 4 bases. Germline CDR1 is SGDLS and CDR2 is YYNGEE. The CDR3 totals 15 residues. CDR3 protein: CASSVGGGQGYGYTF. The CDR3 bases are TGTGCCAGCAGCGTAGGGGGCGGACAGGGCTATGGCTACACCTTC.

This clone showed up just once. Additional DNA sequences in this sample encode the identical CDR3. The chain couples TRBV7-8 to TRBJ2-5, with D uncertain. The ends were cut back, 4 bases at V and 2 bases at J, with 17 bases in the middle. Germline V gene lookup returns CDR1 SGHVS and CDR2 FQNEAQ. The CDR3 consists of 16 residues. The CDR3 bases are TGTGCCAGCAGCTCGAGCTTTTTCCCCCCACAAGAGACCCAGTACTTC. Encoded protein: CASSSSFFPPQETQYF.

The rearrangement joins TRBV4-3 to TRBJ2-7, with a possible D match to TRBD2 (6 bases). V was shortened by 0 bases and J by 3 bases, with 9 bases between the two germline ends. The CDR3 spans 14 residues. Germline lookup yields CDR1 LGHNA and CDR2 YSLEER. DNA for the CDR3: TGCGCCAGCAGCCAAGATCGGGGGAACTACGAGCAGTACTTC. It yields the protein CASSQDRGNYEQYF.

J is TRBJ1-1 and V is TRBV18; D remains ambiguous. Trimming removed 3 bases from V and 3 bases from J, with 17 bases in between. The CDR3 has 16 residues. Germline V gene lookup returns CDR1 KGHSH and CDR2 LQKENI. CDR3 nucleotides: TGTGCCAGCTCACCGCCAAGACGGGCCGGGGACACTGAAGCTTTCTTT. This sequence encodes CASSPPRRAGDTEAFF.

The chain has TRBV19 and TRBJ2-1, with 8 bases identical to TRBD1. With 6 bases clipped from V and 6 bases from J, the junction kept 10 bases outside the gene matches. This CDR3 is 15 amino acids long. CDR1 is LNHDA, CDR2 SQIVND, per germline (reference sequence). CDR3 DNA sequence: TGTGCCAGTAGATCAGGAGACAGGGGCGGCAATGAGCAGTTCTTC. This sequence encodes CASRSGDRGGNEQFF.

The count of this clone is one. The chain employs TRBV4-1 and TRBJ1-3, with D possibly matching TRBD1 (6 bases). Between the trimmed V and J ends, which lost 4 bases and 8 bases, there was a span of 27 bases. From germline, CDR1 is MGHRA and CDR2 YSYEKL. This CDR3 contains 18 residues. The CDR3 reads CASSLGGKVGPKRDTIYF. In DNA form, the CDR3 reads TGCGCCAGCAGCCTAGGGGGAAAGGTGGGGCCCAAAAGGGACACCATATATTTT.

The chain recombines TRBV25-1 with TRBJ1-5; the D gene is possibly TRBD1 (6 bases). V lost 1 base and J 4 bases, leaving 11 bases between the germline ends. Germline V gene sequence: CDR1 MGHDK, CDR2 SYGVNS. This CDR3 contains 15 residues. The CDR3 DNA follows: TGTGCCAGCAGTGAATCTGGCAGGGGTAATCAGCCCCAGCATTTT. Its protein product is CASSESGRGNQPQHF.

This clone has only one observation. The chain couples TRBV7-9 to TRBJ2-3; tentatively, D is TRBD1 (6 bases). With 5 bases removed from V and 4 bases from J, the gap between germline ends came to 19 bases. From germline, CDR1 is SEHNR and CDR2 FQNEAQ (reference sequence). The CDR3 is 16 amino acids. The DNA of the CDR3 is TGTGCCAGCAGCCCCCGGACAGTAGAAACGTCAGATACGCAGTATTTT. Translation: CASSPRTVETSDTQYF.

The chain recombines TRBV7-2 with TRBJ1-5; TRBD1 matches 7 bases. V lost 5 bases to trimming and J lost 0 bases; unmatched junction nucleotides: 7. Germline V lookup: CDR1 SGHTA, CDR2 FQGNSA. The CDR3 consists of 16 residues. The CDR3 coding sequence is TGTGCCAGCAGCCTACTGGGACAGCTTAGCAATCAGCCCCAGCATTTT. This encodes CASSLLGQLSNQPQHF.

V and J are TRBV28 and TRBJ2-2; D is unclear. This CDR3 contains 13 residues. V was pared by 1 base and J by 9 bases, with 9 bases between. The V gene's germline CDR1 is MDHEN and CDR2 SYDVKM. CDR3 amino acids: CASSLSLERELFF. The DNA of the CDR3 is TGTGCCAGCAGTTTATCTCTAGAGCGGGAGCTGTTTTTT. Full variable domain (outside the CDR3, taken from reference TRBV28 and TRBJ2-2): DVKVTQSSRYLVKRTGEKVFLECVQDMDHENMFWYRQDPGLGLRLIYFSYDVKMKEKGDIPEGYSVSREKKERFSLILESASTNQTSMYLCASSLSLERELFFGEGSRLTVL.

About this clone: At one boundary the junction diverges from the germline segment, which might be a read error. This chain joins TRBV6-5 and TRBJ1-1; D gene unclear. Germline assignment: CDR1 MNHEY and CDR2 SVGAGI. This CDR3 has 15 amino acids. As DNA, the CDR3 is TGTGCCAGCGGTTATGGAGGGCCGGGGAACACTGAAGCTTTCTTT. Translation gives CASGYGGPGNTEAFF.

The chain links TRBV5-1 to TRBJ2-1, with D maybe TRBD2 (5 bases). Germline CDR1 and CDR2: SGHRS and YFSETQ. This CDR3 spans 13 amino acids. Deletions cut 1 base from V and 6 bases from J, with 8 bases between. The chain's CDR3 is CASSLNRGNEQFF. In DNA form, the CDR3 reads TGCGCCAGCAGCTTGAATCGGGGCAATGAGCAGTTCTTC.